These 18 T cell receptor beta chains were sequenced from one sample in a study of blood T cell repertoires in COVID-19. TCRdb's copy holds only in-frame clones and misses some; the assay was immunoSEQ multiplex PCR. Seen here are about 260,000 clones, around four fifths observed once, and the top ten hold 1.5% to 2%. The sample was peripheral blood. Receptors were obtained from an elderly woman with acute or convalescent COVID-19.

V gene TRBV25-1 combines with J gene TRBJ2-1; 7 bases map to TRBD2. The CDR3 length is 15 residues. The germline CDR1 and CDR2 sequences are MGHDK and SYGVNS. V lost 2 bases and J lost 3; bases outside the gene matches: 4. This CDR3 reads CASSESGAFYNEQFF. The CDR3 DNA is TGTGCCAGCAGTGAAAGCGGGGCCTTCTACAATGAGCAGTTCTTC.

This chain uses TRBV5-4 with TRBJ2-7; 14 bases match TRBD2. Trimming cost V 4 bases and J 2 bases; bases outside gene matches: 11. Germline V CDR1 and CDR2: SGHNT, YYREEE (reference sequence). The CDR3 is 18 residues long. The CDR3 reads CASSAGLAGGSAAYEQYF. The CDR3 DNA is TGTGCCAGCAGCGCCGGACTAGCGGGAGGATCCGCAGCCTACGAGCAGTACTTC.

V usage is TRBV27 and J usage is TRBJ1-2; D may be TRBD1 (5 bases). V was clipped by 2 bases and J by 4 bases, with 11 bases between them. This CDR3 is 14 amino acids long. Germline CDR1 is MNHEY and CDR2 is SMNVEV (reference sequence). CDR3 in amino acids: CASSLHGGGYGYTF. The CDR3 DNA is TGTGCCAGCAGTTTACATGGGGGGGGCTATGGCTACACCTTC.

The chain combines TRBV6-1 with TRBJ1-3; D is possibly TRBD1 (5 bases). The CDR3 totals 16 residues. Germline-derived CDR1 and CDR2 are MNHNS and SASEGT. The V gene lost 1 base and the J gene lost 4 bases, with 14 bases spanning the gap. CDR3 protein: CASSEVVGVVGNTIYF. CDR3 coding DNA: TGTGCCAGCAGTGAAGTGGTAGGGGTAGTCGGAAACACCATATATTTT.

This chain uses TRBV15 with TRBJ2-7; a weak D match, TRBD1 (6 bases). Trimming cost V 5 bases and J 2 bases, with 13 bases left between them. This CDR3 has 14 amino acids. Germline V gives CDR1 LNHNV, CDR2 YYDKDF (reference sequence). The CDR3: CATSVQGTTYEQYF. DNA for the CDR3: TGTGCCACCAGCGTGCAGGGGACCACCTACGAGCAGTACTTC. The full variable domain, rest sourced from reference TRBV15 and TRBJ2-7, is DAMVIQNPRYQVTQFGKPVTLSCSQTLNHNVMYWYQQKSSQAPKLLFHYYDKDFNNEADTPDNFQSRRPNTSFCFLDIRSPGLGDTAMYLCATSVQGTTYEQYFGPGTRLTVT.

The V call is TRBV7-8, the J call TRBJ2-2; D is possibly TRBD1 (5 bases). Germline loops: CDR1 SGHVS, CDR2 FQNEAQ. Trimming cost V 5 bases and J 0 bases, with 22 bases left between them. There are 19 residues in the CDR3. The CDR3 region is CASSPRILDITANTGELFF. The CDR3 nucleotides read TGTGCCAGCAGCCCCCGAATCTTGGACATTACCGCGAACACCGGGGAGCTGTTTTTT.

The CDR3: CASSWGLAGGTTGELFF. The CDR3 DNA reads TGCGCCAGCAGCTGGGGACTAGCGGGAGGTACCACCGGGGAGCTGTTTTTT. This chain uses TRBV5-1 with TRBJ2-2; 15 bases are a match to TRBD2. This CDR3 is 17 amino acids long. The germline V gene has CDR1 SGHRS and CDR2 YFSETQ. V shed 3 bases and J 4 bases; nucleotides not matched to a gene: 4.

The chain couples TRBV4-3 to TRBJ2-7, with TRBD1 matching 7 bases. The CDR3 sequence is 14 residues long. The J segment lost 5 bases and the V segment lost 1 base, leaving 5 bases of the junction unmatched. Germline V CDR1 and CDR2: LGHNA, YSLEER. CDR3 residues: CASSQARGLDEQYF. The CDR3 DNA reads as TGCGCCAGCAGCCAAGCCAGGGGGTTGGACGAGCAGTACTTC.

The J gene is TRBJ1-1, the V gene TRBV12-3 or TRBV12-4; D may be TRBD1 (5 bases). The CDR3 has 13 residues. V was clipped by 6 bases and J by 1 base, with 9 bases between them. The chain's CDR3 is CASSRTGNTEAFF. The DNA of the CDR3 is TGTGCCAGCAGCCGAACAGGGAACACTGAAGCTTTCTTT.

The CDR3 loop is CASRLARRGDTQYF. CDR3 DNA: TGTGCCAGCAGGCTCGCTCGGAGGGGAGATACGCAGTATTTT. V usage is TRBV28 and J usage is TRBJ2-3, with a weak D call TRBD2 (6 bases). Trimming left V 6 bases short and J 5 bases short, with 15 bases between. CDR1 is MDHEN and CDR2 is SYDVKM in the germline V gene. This CDR3 comprises 14 residues. Filled out from reference TRBV28 and TRBJ2-3, the complete variable domain reads DVKVTQSSRYLVKRTGEKVFLECVQDMDHENMFWYRQDPGLGLRLIYFSYDVKMKEKGDIPEGYSVSREKKERFSLILESASTNQTSMYLCASRLARRGDTQYFGPGTRLTVL.

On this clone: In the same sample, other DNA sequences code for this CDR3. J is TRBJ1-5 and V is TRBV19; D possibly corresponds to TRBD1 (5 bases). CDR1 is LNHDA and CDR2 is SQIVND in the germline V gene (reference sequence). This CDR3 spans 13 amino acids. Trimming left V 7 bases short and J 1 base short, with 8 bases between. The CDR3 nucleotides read TGTGCCAGTAAAGACAGAAGCAATCAGCCCCAGCATTTT. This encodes CASKDRSNQPQHF.

CDR3 nucleotide sequence: TGTGCCAGCAGACCCGGTTTTTCGCAAGAGACCCAGTACTTC. It translates to CASRPGFSQETQYF. The J gene is TRBJ2-5, the V gene TRBV6-5, with unresolved D. The V end was cut by 6 bases, the J end by 2 bases, with 13 bases between. Germline V gene data show CDR1 as MNHEY and CDR2 as SVGAGI. The CDR3 is 14 residues long.

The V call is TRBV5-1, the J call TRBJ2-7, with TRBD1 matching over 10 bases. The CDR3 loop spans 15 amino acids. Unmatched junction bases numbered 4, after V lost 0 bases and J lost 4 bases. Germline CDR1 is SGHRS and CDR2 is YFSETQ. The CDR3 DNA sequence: TGCGCCAGCAGCTTGGCGGGACAGGGGAGGTACGAGCAGTACTTC. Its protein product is CASSLAGQGRYEQYF.

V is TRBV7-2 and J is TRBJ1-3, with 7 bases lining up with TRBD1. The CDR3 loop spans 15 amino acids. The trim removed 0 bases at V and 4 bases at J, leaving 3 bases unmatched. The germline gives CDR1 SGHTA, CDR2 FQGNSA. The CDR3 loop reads CASSLAQGSGNTIYF. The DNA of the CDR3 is TGTGCCAGCAGCTTAGCACAGGGGTCAGGAAACACCATATATTTT.

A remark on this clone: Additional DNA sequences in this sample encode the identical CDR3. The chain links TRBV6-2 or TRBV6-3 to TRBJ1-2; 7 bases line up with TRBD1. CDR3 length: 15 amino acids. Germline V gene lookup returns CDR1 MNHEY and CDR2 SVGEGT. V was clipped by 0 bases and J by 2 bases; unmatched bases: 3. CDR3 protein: CASSYSTTGNYGYTF. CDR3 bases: TGTGCCAGCAGTTACTCGACGACAGGGAACTATGGCTACACCTTC.

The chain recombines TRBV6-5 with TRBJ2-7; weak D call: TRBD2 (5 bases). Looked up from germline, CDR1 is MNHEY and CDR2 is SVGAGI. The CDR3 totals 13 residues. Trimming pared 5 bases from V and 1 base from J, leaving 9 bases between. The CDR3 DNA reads TGTGCCAGCAGTAGAGGGCCGTCCTACGAGCAGTACTTC. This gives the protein CASSRGPSYEQYF.

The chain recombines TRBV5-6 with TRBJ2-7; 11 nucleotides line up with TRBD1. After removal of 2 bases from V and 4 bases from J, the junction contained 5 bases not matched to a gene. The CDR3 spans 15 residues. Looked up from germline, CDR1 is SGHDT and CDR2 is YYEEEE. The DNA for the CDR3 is TGTGCCAGCAGCTTCCTGGACAGGGGGCGTTACGAGCAGTACTTC. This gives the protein CASSFLDRGRYEQYF.

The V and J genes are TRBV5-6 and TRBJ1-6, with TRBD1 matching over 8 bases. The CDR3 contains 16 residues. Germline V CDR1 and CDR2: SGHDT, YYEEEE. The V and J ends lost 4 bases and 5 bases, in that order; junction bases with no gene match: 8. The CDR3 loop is CASSQNRGLNNSPLHF. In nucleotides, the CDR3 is TGTGCCAGCAGCCAAAACAGGGGGTTGAATAATTCACCCCTCCACTTT.